The 2 T cell receptor beta chains below were found in one sample sequenced in a study of T cell changes during pregnancy in multiple sclerosis. TCRdb's copy holds only in-frame clones and misses some; the assay was immunoSEQ multiplex PCR. Of 85,000 to 95,000 clones in the sample, roughly 89% are singletons; the top ten hold 1.5% to 2%. The sample consisted of peripheral blood, taken after pregnancy. These TCRs come from a female donor in good health, enrolled as a control in a pregnancy study.

This clone has just a few counts. The rearrangement uses TRBV5-1 and TRBJ2-6; the match to TRBD2 covers 7 bases. V was clipped by 5 bases and J by 1 base; unmatched bases: 12. CDR1 and CDR2 (germline): SGHRS, YFSETQ. The CDR3 has 18 residues. The CDR3 DNA follows: TGCGCCAGCAGTTGGGTCGGACTAGTGGAATCTGGGGCCAACGTCCTGACTTTC. This sequence encodes CASSWVGLVESGANVLTF.

This rearrangement joins TRBV5-1 to TRBJ2-7; TRBD2 matches 13 bases. V shed 1 base and J 2 bases; nucleotides not matched to a gene: 0. Germline-derived CDR1 and CDR2 are SGHRS and YFSETQ. The CDR3 is 15 residues long. The DNA of the CDR3 is TGCGCCAGCAGCTTGACTAGCGGGGGGGCCTACGAGCAGTACTTC. Its translation: CASSLTSGGAYEQYF.